Below, 30 T cell receptor beta chains from the same sample are listed, as sequenced in a study of OX40 agonist ivuxolimab in advanced cancers. Assay: immunoSEQ multiplex PCR; the TCRdb copy retains only in-frame clones and omits some. The data contain about 61,000 clones, around 82% of them singletons. Sequencing used CD4+ or CD8+ T cells sorted from blood, obtained in a trial of the OX40 agonist ivuxolimab. The receptors originated from an adult with an advanced solid tumor such as melanoma, head and neck, liver or kidney cancer.

This clone came up once. This sequence joins TRBV5-4 and TRBJ1-2; TRBD1 might be the D (6 bases). V lost 6 bases to trimming and J lost 4 bases, with 19 bases between them. The CDR3 spans 15 residues. Germline CDR1 is SGHNT and CDR2 is YYREEE (reference sequence). The CDR3 region is CASKSRGSDVYGYTF. CDR3 bases: TGTGCCAGCAAATCGAGGGGGTCTGATGTCTATGGCTACACCTTC.

The chain recombines TRBV18 with TRBJ2-3, with TRBD1 matching 8 bases. V shed 3 bases and J 0 bases; nucleotides not matched to a gene: 2. Germline CDR1 KGHSH, CDR2 LQKENI. This CDR3 has 15 residues. This CDR3 is CASSPRDRSTDTQYF. CDR3 in DNA: TGTGCCAGCTCACCTCGGGACAGGAGCACAGATACGCAGTATTTT.

This clone was observed once. The chain uses TRBV6-4 and TRBJ1-4; tentative D call: TRBD1 (6 bases). Germline V gene lookup returns CDR1 MRHNA and CDR2 SNTAGT. The CDR3 is 15 residues long. The V end lost 3 bases, the J end lost 0 bases, and 8 bases lay between the germline ends. The CDR3 loop is CASSEDSATNEKLFF. CDR3 sequence (DNA): TGTGCCAGCAGTGAGGACAGTGCAACTAATGAAAAACTGTTTTTT.

The chain recombines TRBV6-5 with TRBJ1-2; weak D call: TRBD1 (6 bases). The CDR3 totals 15 residues. Germline V lookup: CDR1 MNHEY, CDR2 SVGAGI. Deletions cut 5 bases from V and 0 bases from J, with 13 bases between. CDR3 nucleotide sequence: TGTGCCAGCAGTCGGCAGGGGAAGACTAACTATGGCTACACCTTC. It translates to CASSRQGKTNYGYTF.

The V gene is TRBV9, the J gene TRBJ1-5, with 7 bases identical to TRBD1. Germline V lookup: CDR1 SGDLS, CDR2 YYNGEE. The V gene end was trimmed by 3 bases and the J gene end by 4 bases; junction bases not matched to a gene: 7. This CDR3 is 15 amino acids long. CDR3 loop: CASSAGTVGNQPQHF. DNA of the CDR3: TGTGCCAGCAGCGCCGGGACAGTCGGGAATCAGCCCCAGCATTTT.

This clone was seen once. This rearrangement joins TRBV5-5 to TRBJ1-1; no firm D call. Trimming pared 1 base from V and 0 bases from J, leaving 7 bases between. This CDR3 has 14 residues. Germline CDR1 SGHKS, CDR2 YYEKEE (reference sequence). CDR3 in amino acids: CASSLQDMNTEAFF. The CDR3 DNA is TGTGCCAGCAGCTTGCAGGATATGAACACTGAAGCTTTCTTT.

Only one count was recorded for this clone. This rearrangement joins TRBV6-5 to TRBJ1-3, with 7 bases fitting TRBD1. V lost 0 bases to trimming and J lost 0 bases; unmatched junction nucleotides: 2. This CDR3 has 16 amino acids. CDR1 and CDR2 (germline): MNHEY, SVGAGI. The CDR3 sequence is CASSYSGTDSGNTIYF. The CDR3 nucleotides are TGTGCCAGCAGTTACTCGGGGACAGACTCTGGAAACACCATATATTTT.

This clone was detected a few times. The chain joins TRBV29-1 to TRBJ1-2; D not resolved. Deletions cut 1 base from V and 8 bases from J, with 8 bases between. This CDR3 is 11 amino acids long. In germline, CDR1 is SQVTM, CDR2 ANQGSEA. CDR3 nucleotides: TGCAGCGTTGAAGTGGTTGAAGGCTACACCTTC. Translating it yields CSVEVVEGYTF.

This chain links TRBV19 with TRBJ2-3, with TRBD2 identical over 10 bases. Germline V CDR1 and CDR2: LNHDA, SQIVND (reference sequence). CDR3 size: 17 residues. Unmatched junction bases numbered 11, after V lost 7 bases and J lost 1 base. In DNA form, the CDR3 reads TGTGCCAGTACTTCCAGCGGGAGGGCCGGCGGCACAGATACGCAGTATTTT. Protein sequence: CASTSSGRAGGTDTQYF. Full variable domain (rest looked up from reference TRBV19 and TRBJ2-3): DGGITQSPKYLFRKEGQNVTLSCEQNLNHDAMYWYRQDPGQGLRLIYYSQIVNDFQKGDIAEGYSVSREKKESFPLTVTSAQKNPTAFYLCASTSSGRAGGTDTQYFGPGTRLTVL.

This clone was counted a single time. The rearrangement links TRBV5-6 to TRBJ1-1; D remains ambiguous. This CDR3 has 16 amino acids. Germline lookup yields CDR1 SGHDT and CDR2 YYEEEE. Trimming took off 5 bases at V and 0 bases at J, with 17 bases between the two ends. In DNA form, the CDR3 reads TGTGCCAGCAGACGTCGGCCAGCCTCCCTGAACACTGAAGCTTTCTTT. This sequence encodes CASRRRPASLNTEAFF. Full variable domain (missing parts from reference TRBV5-6 and TRBJ1-1): DAGVTQSPTHLIKTRGQQVTLRCSPKSGHDTVSWYQQALGQGPQFIFQYYEEEERQRGNFPDRFSGHQFPNYSSELNVNALLLGDSALYLCASRRRPASLNTEAFFGQGTRLTVV.

The CDR3 region is CASSPNGQGTWGYTF. The CDR3 DNA reads TGTGCCAGCTCACCGAACGGACAGGGTACCTGGGGCTACACCTTC. The rearrangement uses TRBV18 and TRBJ1-2; 8 bases match TRBD1. Germline V gene data show CDR1 as KGHSH and CDR2 as LQKENI. This CDR3 contains 15 residues. V lost 3 bases to trimming and J lost 8 bases; unmatched junction nucleotides: 11. The whole variable domain, remainder taken from reference TRBV18 and TRBJ1-2, is NAGVMQNPRHLVRRRGQEARLRCSPMKGHSHVYWYRQLPEEGLKFMVYLQKENIIDESGMPKERFSAEFPKEGPSILRIQQVVRGDSAAYFCASSPNGQGTWGYTFGSGTRLTVV.

This chain joins TRBV7-9 and TRBJ1-1; D is uncertain. Germline CDR1 and CDR2: SEHNR and FQNEAQ (reference sequence). There are 14 residues in the CDR3. V was shortened by 5 bases and J by 5 bases, with 15 bases between the two germline ends. Written as DNA, the CDR3 is TGTGCCAGCAGCCGCAGACAAGGACTAACTGAAGCTTTCTTT. It specifies CASSRRQGLTEAFF.

This clone was counted a few times. The rearrangement links TRBV6-5 to TRBJ2-3, with D unresolved. This CDR3 comprises 14 residues. Trimming took 0 bases from V and 5 from J, leaving 9 bases between them. Germline V gene sequence: CDR1 MNHEY, CDR2 SVGAGI. Written as DNA, the CDR3 is TGTGCCAGCAGTTACTCATTTGGCGGAGATACGCAGTATTTT. Protein: CASSYSFGGDTQYF.

CDR3 sequence reads: CASSHEGWGNTEAFF. The CDR3 DNA reads TGCGCCAGCAGTCATGAAGGTTGGGGGAACACTGAAGCTTTCTTT. This chain joins TRBV5-1 and TRBJ1-1; D gene unclear. V was clipped by 5 bases and J by 1 base, with 15 bases between them. The CDR3 sequence is 15 residues long. Germline V gene data show CDR1 as SGHRS and CDR2 as YFSETQ.

The rearrangement uses TRBV5-6 and TRBJ2-5; 9 bases fit TRBD1. TRBJ2-7 explains the end of the DNA better; the J call may be wrong. The CDR3 totals 13 residues. Germline V gene data show CDR1 as SGHDT and CDR2 as YYEEEE. The CDR3 spells CASAGQGSYEQYF. CDR3 DNA: TGTGCCAGCGCGGGACAGGGATCCTACGAGCAGTACTTC.

V is TRBV7-2 and J is TRBJ2-7, with TRBD1 matching 8 bases. The CDR3 extends over 15 amino acids. Trimming cost V 3 bases and J 3 bases; bases outside gene matches: 7. CDR1 is SGHTA and CDR2 is FQGNSA in the germline V gene. The CDR3 sequence is CASSFSGTGGYEQYF. As DNA, the CDR3 is TGTGCCAGCAGCTTCTCCGGGACAGGAGGCTACGAGCAGTACTTC.

V and J are TRBV7-3 and TRBJ2-1; 9 bases line up with TRBD2. Per the germline V gene, CDR1 is SGHTA and CDR2 is FQGTGA. The CDR3 totals 16 residues. Losses at the gene ends were 5 bases for V and 1 base for J; bases not matched to a gene: 6. CDR3 DNA sequence: TGTGCCAGCAGCCATCAAAGCGGGGGGTCCTACAATGAGCAGTTCTTC. It specifies CASSHQSGGSYNEQFF.

The J gene is TRBJ2-5, the V gene TRBV10-1; D not certain. The CDR3 covers 12 residues. The germline CDR1 and CDR2 sequences are WNHNN and SYGVQD (reference sequence). The germline V and J ends were trimmed by 4 bases and 2 bases, with 5 bases remaining between them. CDR3 in DNA: TGCGCCAGCAGTGGTTTTCAAGAGACCCAGTACTTC. This sequence encodes CASSGFQETQYF.

The chain couples TRBV10-3 to TRBJ2-7; D perhaps matches TRBD2 (5 bases). Per the germline V gene, CDR1 is ENHRY and CDR2 is SYGVKD. The V end lost 3 bases, the J end lost 0 bases, and 6 bases lay between the germline ends. The CDR3 is made up of 13 amino acids. CDR3 nucleotide sequence: TGTGCCATCAGTGATGGGAGCTCCTACGAGCAGTACTTC. This encodes CAISDGSSYEQYF.

The V call is TRBV10-3, the J call TRBJ2-2; perhaps TRBD1 as D (6 bases). V was trimmed by 0 bases and J by 6 bases, leaving 8 bases between them. This CDR3 has 14 amino acids. Germline values: CDR1 ENHRY, CDR2 SYGVKD. CDR3 nucleotides: TGTGCCATCAGTGAGTCTTCAGGGGCCGGGGAGCTGTTTTTT. This encodes CAISESSGAGELFF.

The V call is TRBV28, the J call TRBJ2-1; no clear D. V was pared by 6 bases and J by 7 bases, with 10 bases between. CDR1 is MDHEN, CDR2 SYDVKM, per germline. The CDR3 runs to 12 residues. CDR3 sequence: CASRVNRNEQFF. CDR3 sequence (DNA): TGTGCCAGCAGAGTTAATAGGAATGAGCAGTTCTTC.

This clone was detected a few times. V gene TRBV5-1 combines with J gene TRBJ1-2; D is unresolved. CDR1 is SGHRS and CDR2 is YFSETQ in the germline V gene. CDR3 size: 13 residues. Trimming pared 0 bases from V and 8 bases from J, leaving 11 bases between. CDR3 sequence (DNA): TGCGCCAGCAGCTTGGGGCAGAGAGAAGGCTACACCTTC. This sequence encodes CASSLGQREGYTF.

The J gene is TRBJ2-5, the V gene TRBV6-5, with D possibly called TRBD1 or TRBD2 (5 bases each). The CDR3 is made up of 13 amino acids. From germline, CDR1 is MNHEY and CDR2 SVGAGI. Trimming pared 4 bases from V and 4 bases from J, leaving 10 bases between. CDR3 nucleotide sequence: TGTGCCAGCAGTTCGGGACCCCCAGAGACCCAGTACTTC. Amino acids: CASSSGPPETQYF.

The chain links TRBV7-2 to TRBJ1-2, with no clear D. Germline V gene lookup returns CDR1 SGHTA and CDR2 FQGNSA. V was trimmed by 4 bases and J by 2 bases, leaving 2 bases between them. CDR3 length: 11 residues. CDR3 in DNA: TGTGCCAGCAGCTGGAACTATGGCTACACCTTC. It is translated as CASSWNYGYTF.

This chain joins TRBV5-8 and TRBJ2-1; D is ambiguous. The CDR3 sequence is 13 residues long. Looked up from germline, CDR1 is SGHTS and CDR2 is YDEGEE. V was pared by 5 bases and J by 4 bases, with 10 bases between. The CDR3 region is CASRRTAYNEQFF. CDR3 coding DNA: TGTGCCAGCAGGCGGACCGCGTACAATGAGCAGTTCTTC.

The sample holds a few counts of this clone. This sequence joins TRBV7-9 and TRBJ1-4, with D maybe TRBD1 (5 bases). CDR3 length: 14 amino acids. Germline values: CDR1 SEHNR, CDR2 FQNEAQ (reference sequence). Deletions cut 0 bases from V and 7 bases from J, with 9 bases between. The DNA of the CDR3 is TGTGCCAGCAGCTTAGCAGGGGACGGTGAAAAACTGTTTTTT. This sequence encodes CASSLAGDGEKLFF.

This chain connects TRBV30 to TRBJ2-7; 8 bases are shared with TRBD2. V lost 4 bases, J lost 4 bases, and 6 bases stayed unmatched. CDR1 GTSNPN and CDR2 SVGIG come from the germline V gene (reference sequence). The CDR3 runs to 13 residues. CDR3 protein: CAWTPGLGYEQYF. CDR3 coding DNA: TGTGCCTGGACACCGGGACTAGGGTACGAGCAGTACTTC.

This chain uses TRBV7-2 with TRBJ2-7; TRBD2 is a possible D gene (6 bases). Per germline, CDR1 SGHTA and CDR2 FQGNSA. V shed 4 bases and J shed 5 bases, with 18 bases lying between them. The CDR3 is 15 amino acids. CDR3: CASSYQHGRSDEQYF. Here the CDR3 DNA reads TGTGCCAGCAGCTACCAACACGGGAGATCTGACGAGCAGTACTTC.

The rearrangement joins TRBV30 to TRBJ2-1; TRBD2 aligns across 9 bases. The length of the CDR3 is 17 residues. CDR1 is GTSNPN and CDR2 is SVGIG in the germline V gene (reference sequence). Trimming removed 3 bases from V and 8 bases from J; junction bases left unmatched: 17. Here the CDR3 DNA reads TGTGCCTGGAGCGCCCCCGAAGGGTGGCGGGAGGGCGATGAGCAGTTCTTC. As protein: CAWSAPEGWREGDEQFF.

There are a few counts of this clone. This sequence joins TRBV2 and TRBJ1-1, with 7 bases lining up with TRBD1. Losses at the gene ends were 7 bases for V and 5 bases for J; bases not matched to a gene: 10. CDR3 length: 14 residues. Germline CDR1 reads SNHLY; CDR2 reads FYNNEI. As DNA, the CDR3 is TGTGCCAGCAACCTTCGAGGGGGCTGGACTGAAGCTTTCTTT. Translated, it gives CASNLRGGWTEAFF.